Below are 32 T cell receptor beta chains sequenced from a single sample in a study of cytomegalovirus exposure and HLA in healthy donors (dated by TCRdb to about 2017). Receptors were amplified or captured by the immunoSEQ multiplex PCR assay. The multiplex PCR relied on a mix of 60 forward primers for TCR Vbeta segments and 13 reverse primers for TCR Jbeta segments. Held by TCRdb, this immuneACCESS table contains in-frame sequences only and omits some clones. Under half of the omission traces to an unresolved V gene where checked; the cause of the rest is unknown. The sample table contains about 180,000 clones; only one count was recorded for around 80% of them. Of the sample, around 7% falls within the top ten clones. Sequenced: PBMCs. The receptors derive from a man aged 30-40 years in good health and CMV-seropositive.

This chain uses TRBV28 with TRBJ2-7; tentatively, D is TRBD2 (6 bases). V lost 3 bases to trimming and J lost 4 bases, with 13 bases between them. Per germline, CDR1 MDHEN and CDR2 SYDVKM. CDR3 length equals 14 residues. For the CDR3, the DNA is TGTGCCAGCAGTTTGGGCGGAGGGGCGTACGAGCAGTACTTC. Translating gives CASSLGGGAYEQYF.

The rearrangement links TRBV27 to TRBJ2-7, with D hard to call. Looked up from germline, CDR1 is MNHEY and CDR2 is SMNVEV (reference sequence). The V and J ends lost 1 base and 5 bases respectively, with 9 bases between them. The CDR3 is 13 residues long. DNA for the CDR3: TGTGCCAGCAGTTTATATCCTATCGACGAGCAGTACTTC. It specifies CASSLYPIDEQYF.

The rearrangement links TRBV28 to TRBJ2-7; TRBD2 matches 8 bases. Trimming cost V 3 bases and J 0 bases; bases outside gene matches: 4. From germline, CDR1 is MDHEN and CDR2 SYDVKM. The length of the CDR3 is 15 residues. As DNA, the CDR3 is TGTGCCAGCAGTTTTATAACTAGCGGCTCCTACGAGCAGTACTTC. Its translation: CASSFITSGSYEQYF.

The rearrangement joins TRBV5-6 to TRBJ2-3, with D perhaps matching TRBD2 (5 bases). V dropped 2 bases and J dropped 6 bases, with 10 bases sitting between them. This CDR3 has 13 amino acids. CDR1 is SGHDT, CDR2 YYEEEE, per germline. CDR3 amino acids: CASSFMRADTQYF. The CDR3, as DNA: TGTGCCAGCAGCTTTATGAGGGCCGATACGCAGTATTTT. Full variable domain (remainder filled in from reference TRBV5-6 and TRBJ2-3): DAGVTQSPTHLIKTRGQQVTLRCSPKSGHDTVSWYQQALGQGPQFIFQYYEEEERQRGNFPDRFSGHQFPNYSSELNVNALLLGDSALYLCASSFMRADTQYFGPGTRLTVL.

V gene TRBV7-9 combines with J gene TRBJ1-5; TRBD1 matches at 11 bases. CDR3 length: 17 amino acids. Germline loops: CDR1 SEHNR, CDR2 FQNEAQ (reference sequence). The V and J ends lost 5 bases and 1 base, in that order; junction bases with no gene match: 7. CDR3 sequence (DNA): TGTGCCAGCAGCCGCGGGACAGGGGGTCGGAGCAATCAGCCCCAGCATTTT. Its protein is CASSRGTGGRSNQPQHF.

The genes are TRBV5-5 and TRBJ1-1; D is unclear. Germline values: CDR1 SGHKS, CDR2 YYEKEE (reference sequence). Trimming removed 4 bases at V and 4 bases at J, with 14 bases between. The CDR3 covers 14 residues. The CDR3 loop reads CASSRILEGTEAFF. CDR3 nucleotide sequence: TGTGCCAGCAGCCGCATTCTAGAAGGCACTGAAGCTTTCTTT.

The V gene is TRBV7-9, the J gene TRBJ2-2, with 9 bases aligning to TRBD2. After removal of 8 bases from V and 2 bases from J, the junction contained 18 bases not matched to a gene. Germline loops: CDR1 SEHNR, CDR2 FQNEAQ (reference sequence). The CDR3 extends over 19 amino acids. The CDR3 is CASSPYPGSGGPNTGELFF. CDR3 coding DNA: TGTGCCAGCTCCCCTTACCCAGGTAGCGGGGGCCCTAACACCGGGGAGCTGTTTTTT.

This chain joins TRBV4-1 and TRBJ1-3; D is possibly TRBD1 (5 bases). Trimming cost V 4 bases and J 0 bases, with 16 bases left between them. Germline V gene sequence: CDR1 MGHRA, CDR2 YSYEKL. The CDR3 extends over 17 amino acids. CDR3 residues: CASSRGGIVLSGNTIYF. CDR3 coding DNA: TGCGCCAGCAGCCGGGGGGGTATCGTTCTCTCTGGAAACACCATATATTTT.

This chain joins TRBV13 and TRBJ2-3; perhaps TRBD2 as D (5 bases). Germline V gene data show CDR1 as PRHDT and CDR2 as FYEKMQ (reference sequence). The CDR3 is made up of 13 amino acids. The V end lost 5 bases, the J end lost 3 bases, and 9 bases lay between the germline ends. The chain's CDR3 is CASSRTDTDTQYF. The CDR3, as DNA: TGTGCCAGCAGCCGGACTGATACAGATACGCAGTATTTT.

This rearrangement joins TRBV13 to TRBJ2-1; weak D call: TRBD2 (6 bases). This CDR3 has 16 residues. The germline V gene has CDR1 PRHDT and CDR2 FYEKMQ (reference sequence). Deletions cut 2 bases from V and 0 bases from J, with 11 bases between. DNA for the CDR3: TGTGCCAGCAGCTTACGGGACGGGAGCTCCTACAATGAGCAGTTCTTC. Its translation is CASSLRDGSSYNEQFF.

The rearrangement uses TRBV7-2 and TRBJ2-1; D possibly corresponds to TRBD1 (6 bases). Germline assignment: CDR1 SGHTA and CDR2 FQGNSA. The CDR3 has 14 residues. The germline V and J ends were trimmed by 5 bases and 5 bases, with 13 bases remaining between them. The CDR3 reads CASSLPGTNNEQFF. DNA of the CDR3: TGTGCCAGCAGCCTCCCCGGGACAAACAATGAGCAGTTCTTC.

This clone was seen only a few times. The rearrangement joins TRBV7-9 to TRBJ2-1, with a tentative D call TRBD2 (5 bases). The germline CDR1 and CDR2 sequences are SEHNR and FQNEAQ (reference sequence). This CDR3 has 16 amino acids. The V end was cut by 5 bases, the J end by 5 bases, with 19 bases between. CDR3 DNA sequence: TGTGCCAGCAGCCGCCAAAGACACTTGGAGGACAATGAGCAGTTCTTC. Amino acid sequence: CASSRQRHLEDNEQFF. The whole variable domain, remainder taken from reference TRBV7-9 and TRBJ2-1, is DTGVSQNPRHKITKRGQNVTFRCDPISEHNRLYWYRQTLGQGPEFLTYFQNEAQLEKSRLLSDRFSAERPKGSFSTLEIQRTEQGDSAMYLCASSRQRHLEDNEQFFGPGTRLTVL.

The chain employs TRBV4-1 and TRBJ2-7; 12 bases align to TRBD2. The germline V gene has CDR1 MGHRA and CDR2 YSYEKL. Losses at the gene ends were 0 bases for V and 0 bases for J; bases not matched to a gene: 6. The CDR3 contains 18 residues. The DNA for the CDR3 is TGCGCCAGCAGCCAAGATTGGGGACTAGCGGGTTACTCCTACGAGCAGTACTTC. Amino acid sequence: CASSQDWGLAGYSYEQYF.

Concerning this clone itself: The sample holds other DNA sequences that translate to the same CDR3. The gene calls are TRBV18 and TRBJ2-5, with D perhaps matching TRBD1 (6 bases). Trimming left V 2 bases short and J 2 bases short, with 9 bases between. CDR3 length: 14 residues. Germline loops: CDR1 KGHSH, CDR2 LQKENI. The CDR3 DNA is TGTGCCAGCTCACCAGGGCAGGGGCAAGAGACCCAGTACTTC. As protein: CASSPGQGQETQYF.

The genes are TRBV7-2 and TRBJ2-1; D is ambiguous. Germline V gene lookup returns CDR1 SGHTA and CDR2 FQGNSA. This CDR3 contains 16 residues. V lost 3 bases to trimming and J lost 0 bases, with 12 bases between them. CDR3 sequence: CASSFKRRLSYNEQFF. The CDR3, as DNA: TGTGCCAGCAGCTTCAAGCGCAGACTCTCCTACAATGAGCAGTTCTTC.

The J gene is TRBJ2-1, the V gene TRBV4-3, with 13 bases aligning to TRBD2. The CDR3 covers 18 residues. CDR1 and CDR2 (germline): LGHNA, YSLEER. J gave up 7 bases and V 3 bases, and 12 bases lay outside the gene matches. The CDR3: CASSQLTSGGAVQNEQFF. CDR3 sequence (DNA): TGCGCCAGCAGCCAGCTCACTAGCGGGGGGGCGGTGCAGAATGAGCAGTTCTTC.

The chain uses TRBV7-9 and TRBJ2-7, with a weak D call TRBD2 (6 bases). Trimming removed 5 bases at V and 4 bases at J, with 24 bases between. This CDR3 is built from 17 residues. CDR1 SEHNR and CDR2 FQNEAQ come from the germline V gene (reference sequence). The CDR3 is CASSTGGLGLGNYEQYF. CDR3 DNA: TGTGCCAGCAGCACCGGAGGGCTAGGGCTGGGGAATTACGAGCAGTACTTC.

The chain combines TRBV2 with TRBJ1-5, with 7 bases matching TRBD1. This CDR3 has 15 amino acids. The V and J ends lost 6 bases and 3 bases, in that order; junction bases with no gene match: 8. Germline lookup yields CDR1 SNHLY and CDR2 FYNNEI. In nucleotides, the CDR3 is TGTGCCAGCAGGCCCACAGGGGCTACCAATCAGCCCCAGCATTTT. It codes for CASRPTGATNQPQHF.

The chain combines TRBV19 with TRBJ2-7; TRBD1 is a possible D gene (5 bases). The germline V and J ends were trimmed by 5 bases and 0 bases, with 11 bases remaining between them. CDR1 is LNHDA, CDR2 SQIVND, per germline (reference sequence). This CDR3 is 14 amino acids long. The CDR3 is CASSPSDSSYEQYF. As DNA, the CDR3 is TGTGCCAGTAGTCCATCCGACAGCTCCTACGAGCAGTACTTC. Full variable domain (remainder filled in from reference TRBV19 and TRBJ2-7): DGGITQSPKYLFRKEGQNVTLSCEQNLNHDAMYWYRQDPGQGLRLIYYSQIVNDFQKGDIAEGYSVSREKKESFPLTVTSAQKNPTAFYLCASSPSDSSYEQYFGPGTRLTVT.

This sequence joins TRBV2 and TRBJ1-2; D is unclear. The germline CDR1 and CDR2 sequences are SNHLY and FYNNEI. V lost 6 bases and J 3 bases, leaving 17 bases between the germline ends. This CDR3 spans 15 amino acids. In DNA form, the CDR3 reads TGTGCCAGCAGCCCCGTCCCGTCGCAGGACTATGGCTACACCTTC. It specifies CASSPVPSQDYGYTF.

The rearrangement joins TRBV11-3 to TRBJ2-1; TRBD1 matches at 8 bases. The CDR3 totals 17 residues. The germline gives CDR1 SGHNT, CDR2 YENEEA. The J segment lost 8 bases and the V segment lost 1 base, leaving 13 bases of the junction unmatched. In DNA, the CDR3 is TGTGCCAGCAGCTTAGGCCTGGACAGGGCGGGCGGCGATGAGCAGTTCTTC. Protein product: CASSLGLDRAGGDEQFF.

V gene TRBV19 combines with J gene TRBJ2-1; TRBD1 aligns across 8 bases. The J segment lost 6 bases and the V segment lost 0 bases, leaving 10 bases of the junction unmatched. The V gene's germline CDR1 is LNHDA and CDR2 SQIVND (reference sequence). This CDR3 region has 17 residues. The CDR3 region is CASSIDPGRGLVNEQFF. The CDR3 coding sequence is TGTGCCAGTAGTATAGATCCGGGCAGGGGGCTAGTCAATGAGCAGTTCTTC.

This chain links TRBV10-2 with TRBJ2-1; D possibly corresponds to TRBD2 (5 bases). The CDR3 consists of 15 residues. Trimming removed 6 bases from V and 3 bases from J, with 15 bases in between. The germline V gene encodes CDR1 WSHSY and CDR2 SAAADI. CDR3 in amino acids: CASRADHLGYNEQFF. The CDR3, as DNA: TGCGCCAGCAGAGCGGACCACCTAGGCTACAATGAGCAGTTCTTC.

The V and J genes are TRBV6-5 and TRBJ2-1; TRBD2 agrees at 14 bases. CDR3 length equals 15 residues. The germline CDR1 and CDR2 sequences are MNHEY and SVGAGI. V dropped 6 bases and J dropped 9; count of bases not matched to a gene: 7. The DNA for the CDR3 is TGTGCCAGCAGCCTCGGGACTAGCGGGAGTATTGAGCAGTTCTTC. Encoded protein: CASSLGTSGSIEQFF.

This clone was recorded at least ten times. This chain connects TRBV10-3 to TRBJ1-5; 12 bases agree with TRBD1. The CDR3 runs 18 residues. V trimming: 2 bases; J trimming: 7 bases; junction bases outside the gene matches: 12. Germline V gene data show CDR1 as ENHRY and CDR2 as SYGVKD. This CDR3 is CAISETGTGGAVRQPQHF. In nucleotides, the CDR3 is TGTGCCATCAGTGAGACCGGGACAGGGGGCGCGGTGCGGCAGCCCCAGCATTTT.

The V and J genes are TRBV7-9 and TRBJ2-5; TRBD1 matches 9 bases. CDR1 is SEHNR and CDR2 is FQNEAQ in the germline V gene (reference sequence). The CDR3 is 17 amino acids. V shed 5 bases, J shed 5 bases, and the junction held 15 bases outside the gene matches. The DNA of the CDR3 is TGTGCCAGCAGCCACGACCTGGACAGGGGCAGAGAGGAGACCCAGTACTTC. It encodes CASSHDLDRGREETQYF.

This chain joins TRBV6-1 and TRBJ2-1; TRBD1 aligns across 7 bases. V lost 3 bases to trimming and J lost 5 bases; unmatched junction nucleotides: 7. The CDR3 is 15 residues long. The germline gives CDR1 MNHNS, CDR2 SASEGT. CDR3 in amino acids: CASSDNPGQNNEQFF. The CDR3 nucleotides are TGTGCCAGCAGTGATAACCCGGGACAGAACAATGAGCAGTTCTTC.

The genes are TRBV7-2 and TRBJ1-4; 7 positions agree with TRBD1. J lost 5 bases, V lost 1 base, and 4 bases had no gene match. Germline lookup yields CDR1 SGHTA and CDR2 FQGNSA. CDR3 length equals 15 residues. CDR3 in DNA: TGTGCCAGCAGCTTAGGTGGGACAGTCAATGAAAAACTGTTTTTT. Its protein product is CASSLGGTVNEKLFF.

This clone was observed a few times. CDR3 sequence reads: CASSLGTSGSNEQFF. DNA for the CDR3: TGTGCCAGCAGCTTAGGGACTAGCGGGAGTAATGAGCAGTTCTTC. The chain is built from TRBV7-2 and TRBJ2-1; 13 bases map to TRBD2. CDR3 length: 15 residues. Germline trimming cut 1 base from V and 7 bases from J; bases unmatched to any gene: 1. Germline CDR1 and CDR2: SGHTA and FQGNSA.

The chain couples TRBV5-4 to TRBJ2-1; 11 nucleotides match TRBD2. The CDR3 sequence is 18 residues long. Germline V gene sequence: CDR1 SGHNT, CDR2 YYREEE (reference sequence). The V segment lost 0 bases and the J segment 6 bases; nucleotides outside the gene matches: 11. CDR3: CASSLEGASGGSGNEQFF. DNA for the CDR3: TGTGCCAGCAGCTTGGAGGGGGCTAGCGGGGGGTCGGGCAATGAGCAGTTCTTC.

This clone was recorded a few times. This chain uses TRBV6-5 with TRBJ1-1; weak D call: TRBD1 (6 bases). Germline assignment: CDR1 MNHEY and CDR2 SVGAGI. Trimming removed 7 bases at V and 4 bases at J, with 10 bases between. The CDR3 is 12 amino acids. CDR3 residues: CASTGTTTEAFF. CDR3 DNA: TGTGCCAGCACCGGGACAACCACTGAAGCTTTCTTT.

CDR3 region: CASSWGQGSYNEQFF. CDR3 coding DNA: TGCGCCAGCAGCTGGGGACAGGGGTCCTACAATGAGCAGTTCTTC. The chain combines TRBV5-1 with TRBJ2-1, with 10 bases that match TRBD1. The CDR3 has 15 amino acids. Germline V lookup: CDR1 SGHRS, CDR2 YFSETQ. The ends lost 3 bases at V and 1 base at J; junction bases unmatched: 1.